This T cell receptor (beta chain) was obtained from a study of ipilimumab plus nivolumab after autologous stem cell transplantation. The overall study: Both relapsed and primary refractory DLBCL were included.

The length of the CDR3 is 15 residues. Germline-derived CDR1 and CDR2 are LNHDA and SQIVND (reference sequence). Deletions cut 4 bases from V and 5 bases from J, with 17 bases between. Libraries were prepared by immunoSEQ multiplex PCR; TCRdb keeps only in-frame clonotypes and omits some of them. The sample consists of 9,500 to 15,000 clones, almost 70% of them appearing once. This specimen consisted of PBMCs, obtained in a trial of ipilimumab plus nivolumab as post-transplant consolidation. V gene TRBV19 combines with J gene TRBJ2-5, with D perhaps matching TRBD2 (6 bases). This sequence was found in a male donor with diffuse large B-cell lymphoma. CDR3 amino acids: CASSTAGPSVETQYF. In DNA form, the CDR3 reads TGTGCCAGTAGTACGGCGGGACCGTCGGTGGAGACCCAGTACTTC.